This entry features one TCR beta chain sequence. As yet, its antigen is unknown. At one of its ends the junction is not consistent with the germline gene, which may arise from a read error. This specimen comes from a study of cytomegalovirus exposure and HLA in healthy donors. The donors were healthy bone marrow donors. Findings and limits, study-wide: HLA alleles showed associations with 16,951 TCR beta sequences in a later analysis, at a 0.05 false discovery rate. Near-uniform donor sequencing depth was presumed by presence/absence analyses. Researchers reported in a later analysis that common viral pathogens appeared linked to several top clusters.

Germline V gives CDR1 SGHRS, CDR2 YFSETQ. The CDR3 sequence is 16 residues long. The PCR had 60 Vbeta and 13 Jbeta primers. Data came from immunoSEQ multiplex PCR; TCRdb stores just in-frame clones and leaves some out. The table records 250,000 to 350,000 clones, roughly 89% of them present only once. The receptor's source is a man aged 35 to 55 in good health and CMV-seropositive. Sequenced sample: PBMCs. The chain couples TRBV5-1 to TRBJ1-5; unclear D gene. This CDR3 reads CASSLQPDYSYQPQHF. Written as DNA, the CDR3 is TGCGCCAGCAGCTTGCAGCCGGATTATAGCTATCAGCCCCAGCATTTT. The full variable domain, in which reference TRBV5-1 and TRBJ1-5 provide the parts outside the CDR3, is KAGVTQTPRYLIKTRGQQVTLSCSPISGHRSVSWYQQTPGQGLQFLFEYFSETQRNKGNFPGRFSGRQFSNSRSEMNVSTLELGDSALYLCASSLQPDYSYQPQHFGDGTRLSIL.